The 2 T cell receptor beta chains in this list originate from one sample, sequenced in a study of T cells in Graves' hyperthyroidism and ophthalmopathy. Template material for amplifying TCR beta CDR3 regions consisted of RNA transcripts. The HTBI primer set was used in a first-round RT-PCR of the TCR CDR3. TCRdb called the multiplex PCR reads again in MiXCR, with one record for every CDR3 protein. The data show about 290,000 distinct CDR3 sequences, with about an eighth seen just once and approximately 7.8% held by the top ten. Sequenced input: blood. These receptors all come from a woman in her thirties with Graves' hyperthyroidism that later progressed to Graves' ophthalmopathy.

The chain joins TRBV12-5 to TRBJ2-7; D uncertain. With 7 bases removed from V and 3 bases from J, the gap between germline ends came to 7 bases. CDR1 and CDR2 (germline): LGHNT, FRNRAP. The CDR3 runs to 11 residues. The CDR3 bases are TGTGCTAGTGACCTAATCTACGAGCAGTACTTC. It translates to CASDLIYEQYF.

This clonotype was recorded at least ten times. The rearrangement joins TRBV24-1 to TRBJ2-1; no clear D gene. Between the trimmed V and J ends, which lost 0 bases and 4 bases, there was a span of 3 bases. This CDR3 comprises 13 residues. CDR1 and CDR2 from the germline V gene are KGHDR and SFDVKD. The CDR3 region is CATSDLSYNEQFF. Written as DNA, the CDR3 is TGTGCCACCAGTGATTTGAGTTACAATGAGCAGTTCTTC.